This record concerns one T cell receptor (beta chain) sequence. Its target is unknown. TCR beta sequences were obtained from blood CD8+ and CD4+ T cells. This record belongs to a study of CD8 T cells in Susac syndrome. Study-level findings and limits: The study's TCR sequencing and HLA analysis drew on a certain number of individuals. That number was acknowledged as relatively small.

The trim removed 6 bases at V and 7 bases at J, leaving 9 bases unmatched. Germline CDR1 and CDR2: MNHEY and SMNVEV (reference sequence). The CDR3 is 14 amino acids. RNA, at roughly 0.45 to 1 ug, was reverse transcribed with random hexamers. TCRdb used MiXCR to reprocess the immunoSEQ multiplex PCR reads, holding one entry per CDR3 protein. This sample carries around 200,000 distinct CDR3 sequences, about 95% of them seen once, and the ten largest clones take roughly 0.1%. The sequenced material came from CD4+ T cells from PBMCs. This receptor was taken from a human donor in good health. This chain connects TRBV27 to TRBJ1-2, with TRBD1 matching over 9 bases. The DNA for the CDR3 is TGTGCCAGCAGCCTCGGGACAGGGACATCTGGCTACACCTTC. Translating it yields CASSLGTGTSGYTF.